The 20 T cell receptor beta chains in this list originate from one sample, sequenced in a study of shared clonotypes between healthy human individuals (dated by TCRdb to the early 2020s). Libraries were constructed by the immunoSEQ multiplex PCR assay. What TCRdb holds here is the immuneACCESS table cut down to in-frame rearrangements. Part of the clones is not present; checked against another copy, under half of the missing clones reflect an unresolved V gene, and the others are unexplained. This sample is represented by roughly 2.5 million clones; over 85% of them were singletons. The ten biggest clones cover roughly 0.15% of the sample. The specimen was naive CD4+ T cells sorted from blood. The cell subset or site label corresponds to: CD45RA+ positively selected. The receptors were gathered from a young man in good health.

For this clone: The sample holds other DNA sequences that translate to the same CDR3. This chain links TRBV18 with TRBJ2-2; no definite D call. Trimming shortened V by 4 bases and J by 3 bases, and 3 bases separated the two germline ends. Germline V gives CDR1 KGHSH, CDR2 LQKENI. The CDR3 is 12 amino acids. The CDR3 is CASSLYTGELFF. In DNA, the CDR3 is TGTGCCAGCTCACTCTACACCGGGGAGCTGTTTTTT. Full variable domain (outside the CDR3, taken from reference TRBV18 and TRBJ2-2): NAGVMQNPRHLVRRRGQEARLRCSPMKGHSHVYWYRQLPEEGLKFMVYLQKENIIDESGMPKERFSAEFPKEGPSILRIQQVVRGDSAAYFCASSLYTGELFFGEGSRLTVL.

V usage is TRBV2 and J usage is TRBJ2-5; 11 bases match TRBD2. The CDR3 is 13 residues long. V shed 6 bases, J shed 7 bases, and the junction held 4 bases outside the gene matches. Per germline, CDR1 SNHLY and CDR2 FYNNEI. The DNA for the CDR3 is TGTGCCAGCAGCGTTAGCGGGGGGGGGACCCAGTACTTC. It is translated as CASSVSGGGTQYF.

Concerning this clone: Other DNA sequences from this sample encode an identical CDR3 as well. The chain employs TRBV18 and TRBJ1-1; D remains ambiguous. The CDR3 has 13 amino acids. The V gene's germline CDR1 is KGHSH and CDR2 LQKENI. The V and J ends lost 6 bases and 5 bases respectively, with 13 bases between them. CDR3 DNA sequence: TGTGCCAGCTCCCCTAAAGAGGGAACTGAAGCTTTCTTT. The encoded protein is CASSPKEGTEAFF.

The chain carries TRBV7-2 and TRBJ1-6, with unresolved D. The germline CDR1 and CDR2 sequences are SGHTA and FQGNSA. This CDR3 is 18 amino acids long. Trimming cost V 0 bases and J 5 bases, with 17 bases left between them. Here the CDR3 DNA reads TGTGCCAGCAGCTTAGCTCACAGCCTTGAATGGAATAATTCACCCCTCCACTTT. Translating it yields CASSLAHSLEWNNSPLHF. The full variable domain, completed using reference TRBV7-2 and TRBJ1-6, is GAGVSQSPSNKVTEKGKDVELRCDPISGHTALYWYRQSLGQGLEFLIYFQGNSAPDKSGLPSDRFSAERTGGSVSTLTIQRTQQEDSAVYLCASSLAHSLEWNNSPLHFGNGTRLTVT.

The chain joins TRBV7-2 to TRBJ2-5; tentative D call: TRBD2 (5 bases). The CDR3 is 13 residues long. The V end lost 3 bases, the J end lost 5 bases, and 10 bases lay between the germline ends. In germline, CDR1 is SGHTA, CDR2 FQGNSA. CDR3 DNA sequence: TGTGCCAGCAGCTTTCGGAGGCTGGAGACCCAGTACTTC. Protein: CASSFRRLETQYF. Drawing the rest from reference TRBV7-2 and TRBJ2-5, the complete variable domain is GAGVSQSPSNKVTEKGKDVELRCDPISGHTALYWYRQSLGQGLEFLIYFQGNSAPDKSGLPSDRFSAERTGGSVSTLTIQRTQQEDSAVYLCASSFRRLETQYFGPGTRLLVL.

V gene TRBV5-3 combines with J gene TRBJ1-4, with a weak D call TRBD1 (6 bases). TRBV5-3 is an ORF, and what it does is uncertain. V was pared by 1 base and J by 4 bases, with 14 bases between. The CDR3 extends over 16 amino acids. CDR3 loop: CARSLRGIPINEKLFF. The CDR3 DNA follows: TGTGCCAGAAGCTTGAGGGGGATCCCAATTAATGAAAAACTGTTTTTT.

Comments on this clone: Other DNA sequences in the sample encode the same CDR3. The chain carries TRBV29-1 and TRBJ2-7; 11 nucleotides match TRBD1. J lost 5 bases, V lost 4 bases, and 1 base had no gene match. The CDR3 runs 12 residues. Germline V CDR1 and CDR2: SQVTM, ANQGSEA. DNA of the CDR3: TGCAGCGTTGGGGACAGGGGGAACGAGCAGTACTTC. This codes for CSVGDRGNEQYF.

The chain is built from TRBV19 and TRBJ1-4; no reliable D call. Per germline, CDR1 LNHDA and CDR2 SQIVND (reference sequence). The CDR3 runs 16 residues. Trimming removed 6 bases from V and 5 bases from J, with 19 bases in between. The CDR3 DNA sequence: TGTGCCAGTAGCCCAATGGCCTTGGACGGAAATGAAAAACTGTTTTTT. It encodes CASSPMALDGNEKLFF.

This chain links TRBV19 with TRBJ1-2, with D possibly being TRBD1 (5 bases). This CDR3 is built from 15 residues. CDR1 is LNHDA, CDR2 SQIVND, per germline (reference sequence). The V end lost 7 bases, the J end lost 4 bases, and 19 bases lay between the germline ends. The DNA of the CDR3 is TGTGCCAGTACCTCCGTAATTTCGGGGGGCTATGGCTACACCTTC. Encoded protein: CASTSVISGGYGYTF.

The V gene is TRBV5-4, the J gene TRBJ1-1, with a tentative D call TRBD1 (6 bases). Trimming took 4 bases from V and 5 from J, leaving 21 bases between them. The CDR3 length is 16 residues. Per germline, CDR1 SGHNT and CDR2 YYREEE (reference sequence). The DNA of the CDR3 is TGTGCCAGCAGCCTGTCGGACAGCCATTTAGAAACTGAAGCTTTCTTT. Translation: CASSLSDSHLETEAFF.

The rearrangement joins TRBV28 to TRBJ2-5; TRBD2 agrees at 7 bases. Trimming cost V 5 bases and J 3 bases; bases outside gene matches: 6. The CDR3 runs 14 residues. From germline, CDR1 is MDHEN and CDR2 SYDVKM. CDR3: CASSPAGVEETQYF. The CDR3 DNA reads as TGTGCCAGCAGTCCCGCGGGGGTTGAAGAGACCCAGTACTTC.

The chain couples TRBV10-3 to TRBJ2-3, with 10 bases lining up with TRBD2. V was clipped by 7 bases and J by 3 bases; unmatched bases: 4. The CDR3 is made up of 14 amino acids. The germline CDR1 and CDR2 sequences are ENHRY and SYGVKD. CDR3: CAITSGGATDTQYF. The CDR3 nucleotides read TGTGCCATCACGAGCGGGGGGGCAACAGATACGCAGTATTTT.

The gene calls are TRBV5-4 and TRBJ2-1; 9 bases match TRBD1. After removal of 4 bases from V and 3 bases from J, the junction contained 5 bases not matched to a gene. The CDR3 contains 15 residues. Germline CDR1 reads SGHNT; CDR2 reads YYREEE (reference sequence). The chain's CDR3 is CASSLDRGLYNEQFF. In nucleotides, the CDR3 is TGTGCCAGCAGCCTGGACAGGGGACTCTACAATGAGCAGTTCTTC.

The chain uses TRBV25-1 and TRBJ2-2; D remains unclear. The CDR3 runs to 13 residues. The ends were cut back, 7 bases at V and 0 bases at J, with 6 bases in the middle. CDR1 and CDR2 from the germline V gene are MGHDK and SYGVNS. CDR3 sequence: CASTKANTGELFF. In DNA, the CDR3 is TGTGCCAGCACCAAAGCGAACACCGGGGAGCTGTTTTTT. The whole variable domain, filled in from reference TRBV25-1 and TRBJ2-2, reads EADIYQTPRYLVIGTGKKITLECSQTMGHDKMYWYQQDPGMELHLIHYSYGVNSTEKGDLSSESTVSRIRTEHFPLTLESARPSHTSQYLCASTKANTGELFFGEGSRLTVL.

The chain joins TRBV25-1 to TRBJ2-3; unclear D gene. Trimming removed 3 bases from V and 6 bases from J, with 10 bases in between. Per the germline V gene, CDR1 is MGHDK and CDR2 is SYGVNS. There are 13 residues in the CDR3. The CDR3, as DNA: TGTGCCAGCAGTGACTGGGGTGACGATACGCAGTATTTT. Its translation is CASSDWGDDTQYF.

The chain joins TRBV6-5 to TRBJ1-1; D uncertain. CDR1 is MNHEY and CDR2 is SVGAGI in the germline V gene. Deletions cut 0 bases from V and 9 bases from J, with 11 bases between. This CDR3 comprises 13 residues. CDR3 sequence: CASSYSSGRKAFF. The CDR3 DNA is TGTGCCAGCAGTTACTCATCTGGCCGAAAAGCTTTCTTT.

V usage is TRBV18 and J usage is TRBJ2-7; the D gene is possibly TRBD1 (6 bases). Germline CDR1 KGHSH, CDR2 LQKENI. The V gene lost 3 bases and the J gene lost 6 bases, with 18 bases spanning the gap. CDR3 length: 15 amino acids. DNA for the CDR3: TGTGCCAGCTCACCTGGGGCAGGGGTTCACGGCGAGCAGTACTTC. It specifies CASSPGAGVHGEQYF.

This chain uses TRBV4-1 with TRBJ2-1, with TRBD2 matching 13 bases. The germline V gene encodes CDR1 MGHRA and CDR2 YSYEKL. The CDR3 consists of 12 residues. Germline trimming cut 8 bases from V and 9 bases from J; bases unmatched to any gene: 1. Written as DNA, the CDR3 is TGCGCCAGCCGACTAGCGGGAGGTGAGCAGTTCTTC. It specifies CASRLAGGEQFF.

This clone showed up just once. The CDR3 sequence is CASSLVGSGARQGDTQYF. The CDR3 bases are TGTGCCAGCAGCTTAGTCGGCTCGGGGGCCAGGCAGGGAGATACGCAGTATTTT. The chain joins TRBV7-2 to TRBJ2-3; the D call may be TRBD1 or TRBD2 (6 bases each). CDR1 is SGHTA and CDR2 is FQGNSA in the germline V gene. The CDR3 has 18 residues. The V end was cut by 1 base, the J end by 5 bases, with 22 bases between.

The rearrangement joins TRBV9 to TRBJ1-5; D is ambiguous. This CDR3 region has 14 residues. V dropped 2 bases and J dropped 5 bases, with 11 bases sitting between them. Germline V gives CDR1 SGDLS, CDR2 YYNGEE. The CDR3 DNA follows: TGTGCCAGCAGCGTGGATGGGTGGGATCAGCCCCAGCATTTT. It encodes CASSVDGWDQPQHF. Based on the CDR3 plus reference TRBV9 and TRBJ1-5, the full variable domain is DSGVTQTPKHLITATGQRVTLRCSPRSGDLSVYWYQQSLDQGLQFLIQYYNGEERAKGNILERFSAQQFPDLHSELNLSSLELGDSALYFCASSVDGWDQPQHFGDGTRLSIL.